The rows below give T cell receptor beta chains drawn from one sample of a study of blood T cells in healthy people across ages. TCRdb reanalysed the 5' RACE reads using MiXCR and keeps one entry per CDR3 protein. The sample lists approximately 810,000 distinct CDR3 sequences, 25% to 35% seen once, with approximately 15% in the top ten. Input material: blood. Receptor source: a woman aged 80 or over in good health. The CDR3 runs from the conserved cysteine through the conserved F or W. The order of the fields is D gene, J gene, clone size, V gene, CDR3 protein, CDR3 DNA. D genes are given only for firm matches. A row's size may be missing; if present it is once, few, many or a size class.

TRBD1 | TRBJ1-2 | many | TRBV29-1 | CSVLDRENNYGYTF | TGCAGCGTTTTGGACAGGGAAAATAACTATGGCTACACCTTC
NA | TRBJ2-7 | NA | TRBV28 | CASNPGRVEQYF | TGTGCCAGCAACCCCGGAAGGGTCGAGCAGTACTTC
TRBD1 | TRBJ1-5 | once | TRBV6-2/TRBV6-3 | CASSFNVYRGQPQHF | TGTGCCAGCAGTTTCAACGTTTACAGGGGTCAGCCCCAGCATTTT
TRBD1 | TRBJ2-7 | few | TRBV6-2/TRBV6-3 | CASRSGTGASYEQYF | TGTGCCAGCAGATCCGGGACAGGGGCCTCCTACGAGCAGTACTTC
TRBD2 | TRBJ2-7 | NA | TRBV27 | CASRRGASGSYEQYF | TGTGCCAGCAGGCGCGGGGCTAGCGGGAGCTACGAGCAGTACTTC
TRBD2 | TRBJ2-5 | NA | TRBV6-5 | CASSWSVSGGETQYF | TGTGCCAGCAGTTGGTCGGTTAGCGGGGGTGAGACCCAGTACTTC
NA | TRBJ2-2 | NA | TRBV7-9 | CASSGVGDTGELFF | TGTGCCAGCAGCGGCGTGGGGGACACCGGGGAGCTGTTTTTT
NA | TRBJ2-4 | many | TRBV6-1 | CASRIGVGIQYF | TGTGCCAGCAGAATTGGGGTAGGCATTCAGTACTTC
TRBD1 | TRBJ2-5 | NA | TRBV7-9 | CASSRIGTGGSETQYF | TGTGCCAGCAGCCGAATCGGGACAGGGGGTTCGGAGACCCAGTACTTC
TRBD1 | TRBJ1-2 | many | TRBV15 | CATSWAGTGGSGYTF | TGTGCCACCAGTTGGGCCGGGACAGGGGGCAGTGGCTACACCTTC
NA | TRBJ2-1 | NA | TRBV11-2 | CASSLGLGGGEQFF | TGTGCCAGCAGCTTAGGCCTAGGGGGGGGTGAGCAGTTCTTC
NA | TRBJ2-5 | many | TRBV7-2 | CASSVGTAETQYF | TGTGCCAGCAGCGTTGGTACGGCAGAGACCCAGTACTTC
NA | TRBJ2-5 | NA | TRBV25-1 | CASSERVTEETQYF | TGTGCCAGCAGTGAAAGAGTGACAGAAGAGACCCAGTACTTC
NA | TRBJ1-5 | NA | TRBV7-8 | CASSFTGGQNQPQHF | TGTGCCAGCAGCTTCACCGGAGGTCAAAATCAGCCCCAGCATTTT
NA | TRBJ1-4 | few | TRBV6-6 | CASIRRGGEKLFF | TGTGCCAGCATTCGTCGGGGGGGGGAAAAACTGTTTTTT
NA | TRBJ2-7 | few | TRBV6-5 | CASSFLGPHYEQYF | TGTGCCAGCAGTTTTCTCGGTCCCCACTACGAGCAGTACTTC
TRBD1 | TRBJ1-6 | NA | TRBV5-4 | CASSLQGTVNSPLHF | TGTGCCAGCAGCTTACAAGGGACAGTTAATTCACCCCTCCACTTT
NA | TRBJ1-4 | NA | TRBV28 | CASSLGGGKEKLFF | TGTGCCAGCAGCCTCGGGGGAGGAAAGGAAAAACTGTTTTTT
NA | TRBJ1-2 | many | TRBV6-6 | CASSIHGAGSGYTF | TGTGCCAGCAGTATACACGGAGCGGGCTCCGGCTACACCTTC
NA | TRBJ1-2 | many | TRBV7-9 | CASSLPLEGNHGYTF | TGTGCCAGCAGCCTCCCCTTAGAGGGAAATCATGGCTACACCTTC
TRBD1 | TRBJ1-5 | NA | TRBV15 | CATSRAPTGRYSNQPQHF | TGTGCCACCAGCAGGGCGCCGACAGGGCGCTATAGCAATCAGCCCCAGCATTTT
NA | TRBJ1-3 | few | TRBV6-1 | CASNDRGSGNTIYF | TGTGCCAGCAACGACCGCGGATCTGGAAACACCATATATTTT
TRBD1 | TRBJ1-6 | many | TRBV12-3/TRBV12-4 | CASSPMGQVPNSPLHF | TGTGCCAGCAGTCCAATGGGACAGGTCCCTAATTCACCCCTCCACTTT
TRBD1 | TRBJ2-1 | NA | TRBV29-1 | CGVEDPGQGWETQFF | TGCGGCGTTGAAGATCCGGGACAGGGGTGGGAGACCCAGTTCTTC
NA | TRBJ2-2 | many | TRBV7-2 | CASKGGGTGNTGELFF | TGTGCCAGCAAGGGGGGAGGGACAGGGAACACCGGGGAGCTGTTTTTT
NA | TRBJ2-6 | many | TRBV2 | CASMGSGANVLTF | TGTGCCAGCATGGGTTCAGGGGCCAACGTCCTGACTTTC
TRBD1 | TRBJ1-4 | NA | TRBV12-3/TRBV12-4 | CASSSGTVIEKLFF | TGTGCCAGCAGCTCCGGGACAGTAATTGAAAAACTGTTTTTT